This T cell receptor beta chain was recovered during a study of precursors of human CD4 cytotoxic T cells (dated by TCRdb to 2016 to 2019). For the study in its entirety: In total, about 15 donors contributed CD4+ memory subsets to the bulk TCR-seq analysis. TCR-seq analysis of approximately 15 donors yielded TCRalpha and TCRbeta chain sequences (table S7).

This clonotype was counted only a few times. Its recognized antigen is unknown. No much larger clonotype is one base removed from it; base qualities were not supplied. To test for a precursor-effector relationship among CD4 cytotoxic T cells, four sorted CD4+ memory subsets (TCM, TEM, IL-7Rhigh TEMRA, IL-7R- TEMRA) underwent bulk UMI-based TCR sequencing. The cells came from peripheral blood mononuclear cells that had been isolated from human blood. Sequencing took place on an Illumina MiSeq. In the original analysis: Repertoire diversity was measured with the Shannon-Wiener index computed in VDJtools. A TCRbeta clonotype counted as expanded if its clonotype frequency was 3 or higher. The raw public data were reprocessed by TCRdb itself: fastp quality trimming at Q25, MiXCR clonotype calling, in-frame beta chains only. CDR3 protein sequences are deduplicated, and each keeps its most common genes and DNA. TCRdb, rather than the study authors, made the V and J calls. Here the sample has 400 to 450 distinct CDR3 sequences; about a fifth occur a single time. The top ten clonotypes cover approximately 17% of the sample.

Summary of the overall study and its limitations: Compared with the TCM and TEM subsets, the IL-7Rhigh and IL-7R- TEMRA subsets had more restricted TCR repertoires, marked by lower diversity and more expanded clonotypes. The limitation that the direction of differentiation between precursor and effector cells cannot be definitively established by a human observational design was noted by the authors. Expanded effector clonotypes accounted for a larger share of IL-7Rhigh TEMRA clonotypes than of TEM or TCM clonotypes. Only 13 of the 14 donors were included in some bulk TCR-seq comparisons, suggesting that not every subset was available for every donor.

At the junction V is shortened by 5 bases and J by 2 bases; bases outside the gene matches: 4. According to the germline V gene (reference sequence), CDR1 reads LNHDA and CDR2 reads SQIVND. Its CDR3 holds 15 amino acids, cysteine through phenylalanine. Of the read, only the CDR3 DNA is kept; its 45 bases are in frame from base 1. The TCR sequence derives from a human donor in good health. Material: memory CD4+ T cells from blood (PBMCs). In this chain, TRBV19 is recombined with TRBJ2-1; TRBD2 lines up with 9 middle nucleotides. The nucleotides read TGTGCCAGTAGTTCTCGACTAGCGGCCTACAATGAGCAGTTCTTC. Its translation reads: CASSSRLAAYNEQFF.